This T cell receptor (beta chain) originates from a study of breast tumors, draining lymph nodes, adjacent tissues (dated by TCRdb to the mid-2010s). About the full investigation: In breast cancer patients, the study compared the TCR beta repertoires of tumor, adjacent nontumor tissue and axillary lymph nodes. In human breast cancer, the study set out to evaluate how tumor, surrounding tissue and draining lymph node repertoires relate to one another and whether T cells may move between these sites. Results and caveats for the whole study, not just this receptor: Tumors showed preferential V and J gene usage, and their T-cell repertoire diversity fell below that of lymph nodes yet above that of nontumor tissue. Tumor and nontumor tissue repertoires were significantly more similar in luminal-like than in basal-like breast cancer. The study presented the conclusion that tumor T cells originate in lymph nodes as consistent with a hypothesis, not as something directly demonstrated. A scenario in which most tumor T cells derive from the lymph node and then expand within tumor tissue was judged to be consistent with the data.

Taken from cysteine to phenylalanine, the CDR3 has 15 residues. Only the CDR3 part of the read is kept: 45 bases, read in frame from the first base. Deletion took 3 bases off V and 1 base off J, with a span of 12 bases between the germline ends. The germline V gene encodes CDR1 ENHRY and CDR2 SYGVKD. Lymph node samples came from the axillary draining lymph nodes of breast cancer patients. The instrument given in TCRdb is Illumina HiSeq 2000. TCR beta chain libraries were generated through multiplex PCR amplification. The amplified TCR beta chain products were analyzed by high-throughput sequencing. TCRdb trimmed the raw reads at Q25, called clones with MiXCR and kept productive beta chains. Identical CDR3 proteins give one entry, which carries the most common genes and DNA. Present in this sample are under 350,000 distinct CDR3 sequences, 30% of which were seen just once. In total, the top ten clones hold around 1% of the sample.

Remarks on this clonotype: Its recognized antigen is unknown. The sample holds no much larger clone one base away, and base qualities are not on file.

The sequencing input was axillary lymph node tissue. The chain links TRBV10-3 with TRBJ2-5, with TRBD2 as a weak D call on 6 bases. This receptor was identified in a female donor with breast cancer. Some clones in this sample may be carry-over from other donors' samples. The DNA is as follows: TGTGCCATCAGTGACTCGGGAGTCGTCCAAGAGACCCAGTACTTC. It codes for CAISDSGVVQETQYF.